This T cell receptor beta chain was captured by sequencing in a study of CD8+ T cells in alopecia areata (dated by TCRdb to the late 2010s). In the study overall: Treated patients were enrolled in an open-label pilot trial of oral tofacitinib at 5 to 10 mg twice daily for moderate-to-severe alopecia areata. Patients stayed on tofacitinib for 6 to 18 months and then had 6 months of follow-up off drug so that delayed response and recurrence could be assessed. Tofacitinib-treated patients had biopsies at baseline and at 4 and 24 weeks of treatment, with a later scalp biopsy in several patients. In humans, TCRbeta sequencing was performed on scalp tissue and on sorted CD4+ and CD8+ peripheral blood T cells from healthy controls and from patients with patchy or totalis/universalis alopecia areata. Disease severity in treated patients was measured with the SALT score, which quantifies the percentage of affected scalp surface area. The study used high-throughput TCRbeta sequencing to examine T cell clonal expansion in alopecia areata, in both the C3H/HeJ mouse model and human patients. RNA was extracted with the PAXgene miRNA kit for fixed scalp, the miRNeasy kit for PBMCs, and the RNeasy kit for mouse skin. Scalp clonality was compared across normal scalp (n=4), patchy alopecia areata scalp (n=8), and alopecia totalis/universalis scalp (n=8). TCRbeta CDR3 regions were amplified by immunoSEQ multiplex PCR with 35 Vbeta forward and 13 Jbeta reverse primers. Findings and caveats that apply to the study as a whole: Unlike mouse skin, which is dominated by gammadelta T cells, normal human skin has resident alphabeta T cells that are also sequenced, and this complicates analysis of the scalp TCR repertoire. Because the treated cohort was small and included a single nonresponder, larger studies are needed to assess links between baseline CD8+ expansion and response. Many expanded lesional clones persisted in scalp and blood during tofacitinib treatment, which may partly explain relapse after stopping treatment. Compared with mice, TCR sequences shared between patients were less clear, possibly partly because of HLA diversity across the patient population. Compared with normal scalp, lesional scalp had higher clonality and more expanded CD8+ clones, particularly in alopecia totalis/universalis, a pattern that suggests antigenic drive. With tofacitinib, both scalp clonality and the number of expanded CD8+ clones among the top 100 scalp clones went down significantly.

The time point label of this sample denotes: roughly 24 weeks on oral tofacitinib. This specimen's treatment or condition label, interpreted: oral pan-JAK inhibitor, 5-10 mg twice daily. Lesional scalp punch biopsies and peripheral blood were obtained from alopecia areata patients. PBMCs were isolated by density centrifugation and stained for CD3, CD4 and CD8, and CD4+ and CD8+ T cells were sorted on a FACSAria. Only one count was recorded for this clone. What antigen it recognizes has not been identified. No much larger clone is present one base from it, and per-base qualities are unavailable. Library prep was done by the immunoSEQ multiplex PCR assay. RNA was extracted from all samples and reverse transcribed into cDNA as template for TCR sequencing. SuperScript III was used for first-strand cDNA synthesis, primed with a 2:1 mix of oligo-dT and random hexamers. A synthetic immune receptor repertoire was used to gauge amplification bias, and whatever bias remained was removed computationally. From the authors' description of their analysis: After raw reads were preprocessed to remove errors, the CDR3 was defined following IMGT conventions as running from the conserved cysteine to phenylalanine. Clonality was computed as 1 minus the Shannon entropy, with the entropy normalized by log2 of the number of productive unique TCRs. Scalp TCRbeta sequences were cross-referenced with sorted blood CD4 and CD8 repertoires so that the CD4 or CD8 identity of scalp clones could be inferred. In its TCRdb copy, this immuneACCESS table keeps in-frame sequences only and misses some clones. Where compared with another copy, unresolved V genes explain less than half of these, and the others have no known cause. For V, J and clone size, that table is used; D and trimming come from the DNA. Counted in this sample were 150,000 to 200,000 clones; approximately 61% of them appeared once. Jointly, the top ten make up 1% of the sample.

CDR1 is given as LNHNV and CDR2 as YYDKDF, both from the germline V gene (reference sequence). The CDR3 spans 14 residues, from the cysteine through the phenylalanine. The read is trimmed to its CDR3 DNA, 42 bases read in frame from base 1. The V and J ends are trimmed by 1 base and 6 bases, leaving 11 bases between them. This TCR derives from a human donor with alopecia areata. The chain joins TRBV15 to TRBJ2-3; no D gene is confidently identified. Sequenced material: CD4+ T cells sorted from blood, taken at week 24, from a patient treated with tofacitinib. CDR3 reads: CATSRAVGLDTQYF. The sequenced DNA is TGTGCCACCAGCAGAGCGGTGGGGTTGGATACGCAGTATTTT.